Below, one TCR beta chain is given with its context. This entry comes from a study of blood T cells in healthy people across ages. Between the trimmed V and J ends, which lost 8 bases and 6 bases, there was a span of 20 bases. The germline CDR1 and CDR2 sequences are MNHEY and SMNVEV (reference sequence). The CDR3 has 15 residues. Donor samples were obtained from healthy Caucasian individuals from Russia, aged about 6 to 95. PBMCs were isolated at a quantity of at least 6.5 million per sample. A second roughly 6 to 11 cycle PCR used barcoded and J-beta primers. From the 5' RACE reads, TCRdb called clonotypes with MiXCR, one entry per CDR3 protein. The data hold roughly 700,000 distinct CDR3 sequences, with roughly 50% observed a single time.

The chain has TRBV27 and TRBJ2-1; weak D call: TRBD2 (7 bases). Sequencing input: blood. The TCR sequence derives from a woman between 55 and 75 years old in good health. The CDR3 sequence is CASGGARQGSNEQFF. CDR3 nucleotide sequence: TGTGCCAGCGGGGGGGCCCGGCAGGGGAGCAATGAGCAGTTCTTC.